One sample yielded the 24 T cell receptor beta chains listed below, sequenced in a study of cytomegalovirus exposure and HLA in healthy donors. PCR amplification relied on 60 Vbeta primers (plus 13 Jbeta primers). The table came from immunoSEQ multiplex PCR; TCRdb's copy has only in-frame clones and leaves some out. The sample lists roughly 98,000 clones; approximately 74% were seen once. What was sequenced was PBMCs. The receptors were sampled from a female donor in good health and CMV-seropositive.

The table lists this clone with a few counts. The V and J genes are TRBV7-9 and TRBJ2-1; 7 nucleotides align to TRBD2. The CDR3 runs 13 residues. Looked up from germline, CDR1 is SEHNR and CDR2 is FQNEAQ (reference sequence). The CDR3 reads CTIAGGAGNEQFF. CDR3 nucleotide sequence: TGTACAATAGCGGGCGGGGCGGGCAATGAGCAGTTCTTC.

For this clone: The junction and the germline gene differ at one end; a read error may be behind it. This chain connects TRBV9 to TRBJ2-4; 14 bases line up with TRBD2. The CDR3 sequence is 15 residues long. Per germline, CDR1 SGDLS and CDR2 YYNGEE. The CDR3 region is CASSPTSGRAEGTVF. Here the CDR3 DNA reads TGTGCCAGCAGCCCGACTAGCGGGAGGGCGGAGGGTACGGTGTTC.

This chain connects TRBV7-8 to TRBJ2-5; TRBD2 agrees at 8 bases. The CDR3 is made up of 14 amino acids. Losses at the gene ends were 5 bases for V and 1 base for J; bases not matched to a gene: 3. Per germline, CDR1 SGHVS and CDR2 FQNEAQ. CDR3 loop: CASSRLAIQETQYF. In DNA, the CDR3 is TGTGCCAGCAGCCGACTAGCGATCCAAGAGACCCAGTACTTC.

The chain couples TRBV30 to TRBJ2-5; TRBD2 matches at 10 bases. The CDR3 is 13 residues long. With V trimmed by 5 bases and J by 5 bases, 5 bases remained unmatched. Germline values: CDR1 GTSNPN, CDR2 SVGIG (reference sequence). CDR3: CAWRSGGVETQYF. The DNA for the CDR3 is TGTGCCTGGCGGAGCGGGGGGGTGGAGACCCAGTACTTC.

The table lists this clone with a few counts. CDR3 nucleotide sequence: TGCGCCAGCAGCCAAGTTCGGACAGGGGGCGATCGCTATGGCTACACCTTC. Translating gives CASSQVRTGGDRYGYTF. The chain is built from TRBV4-3 and TRBJ1-2; 11 bases are shared with TRBD1. The CDR3 runs to 17 residues. V lost 1 base to trimming and J lost 4 bases; unmatched junction nucleotides: 8. CDR1 is LGHNA, CDR2 YSLEER, per germline.

CDR3 bases: TGTGCCAGCAGCACAGGGTCAGTATCTAATGAAAAACTGTTTTTT. Translating gives CASSTGSVSNEKLFF. V is TRBV28 and J is TRBJ1-4; a weak D match, TRBD1 (6 bases). The CDR3 runs 15 residues. The V gene lost 6 bases and the J gene lost 3 bases, with 14 bases spanning the gap. CDR1 is MDHEN and CDR2 is SYDVKM in the germline V gene.

The V and J genes are TRBV10-1 and TRBJ2-7; possibly TRBD1 for D (6 bases). The V gene lost 10 bases and the J gene lost 2 bases, with 18 bases spanning the gap. The CDR3 runs to 14 residues. Germline-derived CDR1 and CDR2 are WNHNN and SYGVQD (reference sequence). CDR3 protein: CATKSHRAPYEQYF. CDR3 sequence (DNA): TGCGCCACCAAATCCCACAGGGCCCCCTACGAGCAGTACTTC.

This clone has only one observation. J is TRBJ2-5 and V is TRBV10-3; 11 nucleotides agree with TRBD2. Trimming removed 2 bases from V and 2 bases from J; junction bases left unmatched: 7. The germline V gene encodes CDR1 ENHRY and CDR2 SYGVKD. The CDR3 has 17 amino acids. In nucleotides, the CDR3 is TGTGCCATCAGTGAGAGGGGACTAGCGGTTACTCAAGAGACCCAGTACTTC. Translating it yields CAISERGLAVTQETQYF.

The chain links TRBV7-2 to TRBJ1-6, with D unclear. Trimming cost V 4 bases and J 7 bases, with 5 bases left between them. This CDR3 is built from 12 residues. Germline V lookup: CDR1 SGHTA, CDR2 FQGNSA. The CDR3 loop is CASSSFNSPLHF. The CDR3 region has the DNA TGTGCCAGCAGCTCATTCAATTCACCCCTCCACTTT.

The V gene is TRBV4-3, the J gene TRBJ2-6; a possible D gene is TRBD2 (7 bases). Germline loops: CDR1 LGHNA, CDR2 YSLEER. Trimming stripped 1 base from V and 4 bases from J, with 14 bases between. This CDR3 comprises 17 residues. The CDR3 region has the DNA TGCGCCAGCAGCCAAGTCGGGGGCGGGAGCGGGGCCAACGTCCTGACTTTC. Translated: CASSQVGGGSGANVLTF.

The chain carries TRBV6-5 and TRBJ2-2, with unresolved D. Germline CDR1 reads MNHEY; CDR2 reads SVGAGI. V was trimmed by 8 bases and J by 2 bases, leaving 12 bases between them. The CDR3 is made up of 14 amino acids. Written as DNA, the CDR3 is TGTGCCAGCTACTACTCGGCTAACACCGGGGAGCTGTTTTTT. It specifies CASYYSANTGELFF.

The gene calls are TRBV11-2 and TRBJ2-5, with 7 bases that match TRBD2. Germline V gene lookup returns CDR1 SGHAT and CDR2 FQNNGV. This CDR3 region has 15 residues. Trimming removed 5 bases from V and 2 bases from J; junction bases left unmatched: 8. This chain's CDR3 is CASSPGGGLQETQYF. The CDR3 DNA reads as TGTGCCAGCAGCCCTGGGGGGGGATTGCAAGAGACCCAGTACTTC.

The chain links TRBV11-2 to TRBJ1-1; 7 positions match TRBD1. Germline V gene lookup returns CDR1 SGHAT and CDR2 FQNNGV. This CDR3 has 15 residues. The V and J ends lost 1 base and 0 bases, in that order; junction bases with no gene match: 2. CDR3 loop: CASSLVGTVNTEAFF. The DNA for the CDR3 is TGTGCCAGCAGCTTAGTCGGGACAGTGAACACTGAAGCTTTCTTT.

The chain is built from TRBV7-3 and TRBJ1-1; perhaps TRBD1 as D (6 bases). From germline, CDR1 is SGHTA and CDR2 FQGTGA. CDR3 length: 14 amino acids. V lost 5 bases to trimming and J lost 2 bases, with 12 bases between them. The CDR3 is CASSTIQGNTEAFF. The CDR3 nucleotides read TGTGCCAGCAGCACAATACAGGGTAACACTGAAGCTTTCTTT.

The chain links TRBV25-1 to TRBJ2-3; 11 nucleotides align to TRBD2. The CDR3 is made up of 15 amino acids. J gave up 4 bases and V 2 bases, and 2 bases lay outside the gene matches. Germline V lookup: CDR1 MGHDK, CDR2 SYGVNS. In DNA form, the CDR3 reads TGTGCCAGCAGTGAAGGGACTAGCGGCTCAGATACGCAGTATTTT. Translated: CASSEGTSGSDTQYF.

This chain connects TRBV30 to TRBJ1-1; D is undetermined. The CDR3 is 12 amino acids. V was trimmed by 2 bases and J by 3 bases, leaving 7 bases between them. Germline V gives CDR1 GTSNPN, CDR2 SVGIG (reference sequence). The CDR3 DNA reads TGTGCCTGGAGTCCCTCCGACACTGAAGCTTTCTTT. Its protein product is CAWSPSDTEAFF. The full variable domain, its missing parts supplied by reference TRBV30 and TRBJ1-1, is SQTIHQWPATLVQPVGSPLSLECTVEGTSNPNLYWYRQAAGRGLQLLFYSVGIGQISSEVPQNLSASRPQDRQFILSSKKLLLSDSGFYLCAWSPSDTEAFFGQGTRLTVV.

V and J are TRBV4-2 and TRBJ1-2; TRBD1 matches 7 bases. Germline V CDR1 and CDR2: LGHNA, YNFKEQ. The J segment lost 4 bases and the V segment lost 4 bases, leaving 12 bases of the junction unmatched. CDR3 size: 16 residues. CDR3 DNA: TGTGCCAGCAGCCCACAGTTTATGGCAGGGGGCTATGGCTACACCTTC. Protein: CASSPQFMAGGYGYTF.

The CDR3 bases are TGTGCCAGCAGCGAACGACTAGCGGGGGTGGACGAGCAGTACTTC. It encodes CASSERLAGVDEQYF. The chain joins TRBV11-3 to TRBJ2-7; 12 bases are shared with TRBD2. There are 15 residues in the CDR3. V lost 5 bases, J lost 5 bases, and 7 bases stayed unmatched. Germline assignment: CDR1 SGHNT and CDR2 YENEEA.

This chain joins TRBV29-1 and TRBJ2-5; D not resolved. There are 13 residues in the CDR3. V shed 1 base and J shed 0 bases, with 6 bases lying between them. Per the germline V gene, CDR1 is SQVTM and CDR2 is ANQGSEA. CDR3 sequence reads: CSVEATDQETQYF. Here the CDR3 DNA reads TGCAGCGTTGAAGCAACGGACCAAGAGACCCAGTACTTC.

The genes are TRBV9 and TRBJ2-7; 7 nucleotides match TRBD2. Germline CDR1 reads SGDLS; CDR2 reads YYNGEE. V shed 3 bases and J 1 base; nucleotides not matched to a gene: 4. The CDR3 is made up of 14 amino acids. CDR3 sequence (DNA): TGTGCCAGCAGCGGAGGACTAGTTTCCTACGAGCAGTACTTC. Protein product: CASSGGLVSYEQYF.

The chain uses TRBV27 and TRBJ2-2; D gene unclear. Per germline, CDR1 MNHEY and CDR2 SMNVEV (reference sequence). The CDR3 contains 14 residues. Trimming cost V 2 bases and J 1 base, with 5 bases left between them. The CDR3 spells CASSLSRNTGELFF. CDR3 sequence (DNA): TGTGCCAGCAGTTTAAGTAGGAACACCGGGGAGCTGTTTTTT.

The gene calls are TRBV5-1 and TRBJ1-2; maybe TRBD1 (6 bases). The CDR3 totals 12 residues. Germline CDR1 is SGHRS and CDR2 is YFSETQ. The V gene lost 4 bases and the J gene lost 8 bases, with 12 bases spanning the gap. The CDR3 reads CASSATGPGYTF. CDR3 coding DNA: TGCGCCAGCAGCGCGACAGGACCGGGCTACACCTTC.

This clone was counted only a few times. The rearrangement uses TRBV27 and TRBJ1-1; 9 bases align to TRBD1. V lost 8 bases, J lost 11 bases, and 9 bases stayed unmatched. The CDR3 covers 12 residues. Per germline, CDR1 MNHEY and CDR2 SMNVEV (reference sequence). The CDR3 coding sequence is TGTGCCAGCGGGGACAGGGCTCTGGGGGCTTTCTTT. It encodes CASGDRALGAFF.

V and J are TRBV4-1 and TRBJ2-5; weak D call: TRBD1 (6 bases). The CDR3 is made up of 16 amino acids. With 0 bases removed from V and 2 bases from J, the gap between germline ends came to 13 bases. Germline loops: CDR1 MGHRA, CDR2 YSYEKL. CDR3 nucleotide sequence: TGCGCCAGCAGCCAAGAACGGGGCAGGGGTCAAGAGACCCAGTACTTC. This sequence encodes CASSQERGRGQETQYF.